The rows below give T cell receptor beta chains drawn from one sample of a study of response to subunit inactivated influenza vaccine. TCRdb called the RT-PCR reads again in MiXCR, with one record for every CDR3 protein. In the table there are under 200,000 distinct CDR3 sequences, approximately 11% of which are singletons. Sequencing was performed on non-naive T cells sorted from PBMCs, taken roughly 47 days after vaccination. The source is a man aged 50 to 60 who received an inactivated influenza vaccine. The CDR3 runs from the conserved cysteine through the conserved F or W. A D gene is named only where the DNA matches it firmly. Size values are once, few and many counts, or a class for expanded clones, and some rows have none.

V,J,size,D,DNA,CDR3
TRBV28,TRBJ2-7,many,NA,TGTGCCAGCAGTTTCGGTCGACAGGGAGGCCACGAGCAGTACTTC,CASSFGRQGGHEQYF
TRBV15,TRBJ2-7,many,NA,TGTGCCACCAGCAGGGGCAGGGTGGGGGAGCAGTACTTC,CATSRGRVGEQYF
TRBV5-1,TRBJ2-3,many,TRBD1,TGCGCCAGCAGCGCAGGGACAGACACAGATACGCAGTATTTT,CASSAGTDTDTQYF
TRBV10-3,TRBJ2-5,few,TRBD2,TGTGCCATCAGTAGCCCTAGCGGTGGCCAAGAGACCCAGTACTTC,CAISSPSGGQETQYF
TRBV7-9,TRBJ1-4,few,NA,TGTGCCAGCAGGCGAAGTAATGAAAAACTGTTTTTT,CASRRSNEKLFF
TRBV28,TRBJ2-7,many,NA,TGTGCCAGCAACAGCGGGTTCGACGAGCAGTACTTC,CASNSGFDEQYF
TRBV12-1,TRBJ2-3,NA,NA,TGTGCCAGCAGCTTCCTGGATGGTAGCGGGGGCCCCGACTCAGACTTTGGCACAGATACGCAGTATTTT,CASSFLDGSGGPDSDFGTDTQYF
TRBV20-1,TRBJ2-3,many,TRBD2,TGCAGTGCTCGGACTAGACCAAGCACAGATACGCAGTATTTT,CSARTRPSTDTQYF
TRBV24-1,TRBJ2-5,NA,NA,TGTGCCACCAGTGACGCAACAGGGAAGACACAAGAGACCCAGTACTTC,CATSDATGKTQETQYF
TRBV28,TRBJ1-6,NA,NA,TGTGCCAGCAGTTTAGAACAGGCAATCTCCTATAATTCACCCCTCCACTTT,CASSLEQAISYNSPLHF
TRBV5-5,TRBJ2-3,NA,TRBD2,TGTGCCAGCAGCTTTACTAGCGGGAACACAGATACGCAGTATTTT,CASSFTSGNTDTQYF
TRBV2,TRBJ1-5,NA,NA,TGTGCCAGCAGTGAATGGATTAGGGGAACCCAGCCCCAGCATTTT,CASSEWIRGTQPQHF
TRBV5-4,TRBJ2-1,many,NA,TGTGCCAGCAGCCCTGCGGCGATAGCGTATAATGAGCAGTTCTTC,CASSPAAIAYNEQFF
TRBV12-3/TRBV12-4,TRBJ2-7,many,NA,TGTGCCAGCAGACCAGCCGAGGGGGGGCAGGTGCAGTACTTC,CASRPAEGGQVQYF